Each of the 29 T cell receptor beta chains below was sequenced from the same sample in a study of follicular helper T cells after annual influenza vaccination. Documented time point: 2015-2016 season, pre-vaccination. Data came from immunoSEQ multiplex PCR; TCRdb stores just in-frame clones and leaves some out. The data show about 14,000 clones, with approximately 84% seen just once and almost 0.45% held by the top ten. Here the sequenced sample was CXCR5- memory CD4+ T cells sorted from blood, taken on the day of influenza vaccination. The receptor source for this set is an adult who received the influenza vaccine.

The rearrangement uses TRBV6-1 and TRBJ2-2; D is possibly TRBD1 (6 bases). The CDR3 contains 14 residues. The germline gives CDR1 MNHNS, CDR2 SASEGT. The germline V and J ends were trimmed by 4 bases and 2 bases, with 8 bases remaining between them. CDR3 in DNA: TGTGCCAGCAGTGGACAGGTTAACACCGGGGAGCTGTTTTTT. Translating it yields CASSGQVNTGELFF.

V and J are TRBV29-1 and TRBJ2-3, with D possibly being TRBD2 (6 bases). Germline-derived CDR1 and CDR2 are SQVTM and ANQGSEA. The CDR3 runs 13 residues. V dropped 5 bases and J dropped 4 bases, with 13 bases sitting between them. CDR3 sequence reads: CSVRGGVADTQYF. CDR3 sequence (DNA): TGCAGCGTTCGGGGCGGGGTCGCAGATACGCAGTATTTT.

The rearrangement uses TRBV30 and TRBJ1-2, with TRBD1 matching over 10 bases. With 3 bases clipped from V and 4 bases from J, the junction kept 5 bases outside the gene matches. CDR3 size: 14 residues. The germline gives CDR1 GTSNPN, CDR2 SVGIG (reference sequence). The CDR3 DNA sequence: TGTGCCTGGAGGAGACAGGGGGCTCTCTATGGCTACACCTTC. It is translated as CAWRRQGALYGYTF.

This chain connects TRBV7-2 to TRBJ2-3; D not resolved. CDR3 size: 12 residues. The germline V and J ends were trimmed by 5 bases and 5 bases, with 8 bases remaining between them. Germline CDR1 and CDR2: SGHTA and FQGNSA. The DNA for the CDR3 is TGTGCCAGCAGCCTAAAGGGAGATACGCAGTATTTT. This codes for CASSLKGDTQYF.

The rearrangement uses TRBV11-2 and TRBJ2-3; TRBD2 aligns across 7 bases. The J segment lost 2 bases and the V segment lost 3 bases, leaving 5 bases of the junction unmatched. Germline values: CDR1 SGHAT, CDR2 FQNNGV. The CDR3 is made up of 15 amino acids. The CDR3 is CASSFSSGATDTQYF. CDR3 nucleotide sequence: TGTGCCAGCAGCTTTTCAAGCGGGGCCACAGATACGCAGTATTTT.

This clone was detected a few times. The rearrangement links TRBV5-1 to TRBJ2-7, with 12 nucleotides matching TRBD1. Germline lookup yields CDR1 SGHRS and CDR2 YFSETQ. The CDR3 covers 15 residues. Losses at the gene ends were 0 bases for V and 3 bases for J; bases not matched to a gene: 1. The CDR3 region is CASSLGDRGLYEQYF. DNA of the CDR3: TGCGCCAGCAGCTTGGGGGACAGGGGGCTCTACGAGCAGTACTTC.

V usage is TRBV19 and J usage is TRBJ1-1, with a tentative D call TRBD1 (6 bases). The V and J ends lost 4 bases and 2 bases respectively, with 11 bases between them. The CDR3 length is 14 residues. Germline assignment: CDR1 LNHDA and CDR2 SQIVND (reference sequence). CDR3 protein: CASSTSTGNTEAFF. CDR3 nucleotide sequence: TGTGCCAGTAGTACCTCGACAGGAAACACTGAAGCTTTCTTT.

This rearrangement joins TRBV7-2 to TRBJ1-1; the D is unclear. This CDR3 region has 13 residues. The germline V gene has CDR1 SGHTA and CDR2 FQGNSA. V was pared by 0 bases and J by 6 bases, with 8 bases between. The CDR3 DNA sequence: TGTGCCAGCAGCTTAGCGCCGGGCGCTGAAGCTTTCTTT. Its translation: CASSLAPGAEAFF.

This sequence joins TRBV11-1 and TRBJ2-7; TRBD2 matches at 11 bases. In germline, CDR1 is SGHAT, CDR2 FQDESV (reference sequence). The CDR3 has 19 amino acids. V lost 4 bases and J lost 1; bases outside the gene matches: 15. CDR3 coding DNA: TGTGCCAGCAGCTCGATGGGGGCTAGCGGGGGGCACCTTTCCTACGAGCAGTACTTC. Translated: CASSSMGASGGHLSYEQYF.

The chain is built from TRBV14 and TRBJ1-1, with D perhaps matching TRBD1 (6 bases). CDR3 length equals 17 residues. V was pared by 4 bases and J by 0 bases, with 18 bases between. From germline, CDR1 is SGHDN and CDR2 FVKESK. The CDR3 coding sequence is TGTGCCAGCAGCCTCCCCCTGAAAACAGGGATGAACACTGAAGCTTTCTTT. Its protein product is CASSLPLKTGMNTEAFF.

This rearrangement joins TRBV6-1 to TRBJ1-5; D unresolved. Germline V gives CDR1 MNHNS, CDR2 SASEGT. Trimming shortened V by 4 bases and J by 0 bases, and 4 bases separated the two germline ends. The CDR3 is 13 residues long. The CDR3 loop is CASSGNSNQPQHF. CDR3 sequence (DNA): TGTGCCAGCAGTGGTAATAGCAATCAGCCCCAGCATTTT.

The rearrangement links TRBV19 to TRBJ2-6; tentative D call: TRBD1 (6 bases). Trimming shortened V by 1 base and J by 3 bases, and 13 bases separated the two germline ends. The CDR3 length is 17 residues. CDR1 and CDR2 (germline): LNHDA, SQIVND (reference sequence). CDR3 sequence: CASSIGAGVSGANVLTF. CDR3 DNA: TGTGCCAGTAGTATAGGGGCAGGGGTAAGTGGGGCCAACGTCCTGACTTTC.

V usage is TRBV6-1 and J usage is TRBJ2-5; D not certain. V was pared by 6 bases and J by 2 bases, with 13 bases between. This CDR3 is 14 amino acids long. CDR1 and CDR2 (germline): MNHNS, SASEGT. The CDR3 bases are TGTGCCAGCAGCCCACTTAGGCGACAAGAGACCCAGTACTTC. Its translation is CASSPLRRQETQYF.

This rearrangement joins TRBV4-3 to TRBJ2-5, with 8 bases identical to TRBD1. The CDR3 loop spans 14 amino acids. The ends lost 4 bases at V and 4 bases at J; junction bases unmatched: 5. The germline CDR1 and CDR2 sequences are LGHNA and YSLEER. The chain's CDR3 is CASSLRGQGETQYF. Here the CDR3 DNA reads TGCGCCAGCAGCCTCAGGGGGCAGGGAGAGACCCAGTACTTC.

The chain links TRBV5-5 to TRBJ1-1, with TRBD1 as a possible D gene (6 bases). Deletions cut 1 base from V and 4 bases from J, with 11 bases between. CDR1 and CDR2 (germline): SGHKS, YYEKEE (reference sequence). CDR3 length: 14 amino acids. The CDR3 reads CASSLRGAGTEAFF. CDR3 in DNA: TGTGCCAGCAGCTTGCGGGGGGCTGGCACTGAAGCTTTCTTT.

The chain recombines TRBV9 with TRBJ1-2; weak D call: TRBD1 (5 bases). Germline-derived CDR1 and CDR2 are SGDLS and YYNGEE. The V end was cut by 5 bases, the J end by 0 bases, with 17 bases between. The CDR3 consists of 16 residues. The CDR3 spells CASSGAGAYTNYGYTF. DNA for the CDR3: TGTGCCAGCAGTGGAGCCGGGGCCTACACTAACTATGGCTACACCTTC.

This chain connects TRBV28 to TRBJ2-3; the match to TRBD2 covers 11 bases. V trimming: 5 bases; J trimming: 5 bases; junction bases outside the gene matches: 6. CDR3 length: 15 residues. Germline V gene sequence: CDR1 MDHEN, CDR2 SYDVKM. The CDR3 DNA sequence: TGTGCCAGCAGTCTTAGCGGGGGGGCGGGAGATACGCAGTATTTT. This translates into CASSLSGGAGDTQYF.

The rearrangement links TRBV19 to TRBJ2-2; D is perhaps TRBD2 (5 bases). Germline V lookup: CDR1 LNHDA, CDR2 SQIVND (reference sequence). The ends were cut back, 4 bases at V and 5 bases at J, with 23 bases in the middle. The CDR3 extends over 18 amino acids. The CDR3 nucleotides are TGTGCCAGTAGTACCCATCATCGACAACTAGGTCGGACCGGGGAGCTGTTTTTT. Its translation is CASSTHHRQLGRTGELFF.

The rearrangement joins TRBV7-2 to TRBJ1-6; D gene unclear. CDR3 length: 16 amino acids. Germline V gene lookup returns CDR1 SGHTA and CDR2 FQGNSA. Trimming removed 1 base from V and 2 bases from J, with 9 bases in between. CDR3 in amino acids: CASSLVGITYNSPLHF. The CDR3 DNA sequence: TGTGCCAGCAGCTTAGTAGGGATCACCTATAATTCACCCCTCCACTTT.

This clone was seen a handful of times. The rearrangement uses TRBV28 and TRBJ1-1; D is perhaps TRBD1 (6 bases). Trimming left V 6 bases short and J 0 bases short, with 11 bases between. There are 14 residues in the CDR3. The germline CDR1 and CDR2 sequences are MDHEN and SYDVKM. DNA of the CDR3: TGTGCCAGCAGAGTCGGACAGATGAACACTGAAGCTTTCTTT. Its translation is CASRVGQMNTEAFF.

The V gene is TRBV6-5, the J gene TRBJ1-3; tentative D call: TRBD1 (6 bases). The CDR3 spans 14 residues. CDR1 and CDR2 from the germline V gene are MNHEY and SVGAGI. Trimming took 4 bases from V and 3 from J, leaving 10 bases between them. This CDR3 reads CASSSGTLGNTIYF. The CDR3, as DNA: TGTGCCAGCAGTTCGGGGACACTTGGAAACACCATATATTTT.

The chain employs TRBV7-2 and TRBJ2-5, with 9 positions matching TRBD2. The J segment lost 1 base and the V segment lost 5 bases, leaving 5 bases of the junction unmatched. The germline gives CDR1 SGHTA, CDR2 FQGNSA. The CDR3 runs to 15 residues. CDR3 loop: CASSIRSGGQETQYF. The CDR3 region has the DNA TGTGCCAGCAGCATACGTAGCGGGGGCCAAGAGACCCAGTACTTC.

This chain links TRBV5-8 with TRBJ1-5; D unclear. V shed 0 bases and J shed 1 base, with 5 bases lying between them. CDR3 size: 14 residues. The germline gives CDR1 SGHTS, CDR2 YDEGEE. CDR3 residues: CASSLVESNQPQHF. DNA for the CDR3: TGTGCCAGCAGCTTGGTGGAAAGCAATCAGCCCCAGCATTTT.

The chain carries TRBV7-3 and TRBJ1-2; D not certain. This CDR3 has 15 amino acids. From germline, CDR1 is SGHTA and CDR2 FQGTGA. V was shortened by 1 base and J by 4 bases, with 13 bases between the two germline ends. The CDR3 spells CASSLSVRQFYGYTF. The CDR3 nucleotides are TGTGCCAGCAGCTTAAGCGTAAGGCAGTTCTATGGCTACACCTTC.

In nucleotides, the CDR3 is TGTGCCAGCAGTACGAGGGGTAGCTTCGGCACAGATACGCAGTATTTT. It is translated as CASSTRGSFGTDTQYF. The chain links TRBV7-2 to TRBJ2-3; D could derive from TRBD1 or TRBD2 (5 bases each). The germline V and J ends were trimmed by 6 bases and 1 base, with 17 bases remaining between them. From germline, CDR1 is SGHTA and CDR2 FQGNSA. This CDR3 comprises 16 residues.

This clone was observed a handful of times. The rearrangement joins TRBV27 to TRBJ1-2; 10 nucleotides line up with TRBD1. V gave up 4 bases and J gave up 3 bases; unmatched junction bases: 5. From germline, CDR1 is MNHEY and CDR2 SMNVEV (reference sequence). This CDR3 has 15 residues. CDR3 bases: TGTGCCAGCAGTTCCGTCGGGACAGGGGACTATGGCTACACCTTC. Translation gives CASSSVGTGDYGYTF.

The rearrangement links TRBV11-3 to TRBJ2-5; 7 bases fit TRBD1. CDR3 size: 14 residues. Trimming cost V 5 bases and J 4 bases; bases outside gene matches: 7. Germline loops: CDR1 SGHNT, CDR2 YENEEA. The CDR3 DNA is TGTGCCAGCAGCCCCCCGACAGGGCCAGAGACCCAGTACTTC. Translated, it gives CASSPPTGPETQYF.

V gene TRBV5-1 combines with J gene TRBJ1-1; possible D gene TRBD1, 6 bases. Germline CDR1 is SGHRS and CDR2 is YFSETQ. V was shortened by 1 base and J by 7 bases, with 11 bases between the two germline ends. The CDR3 has 13 amino acids. CDR3: CASSLNREGEAFF. CDR3 in DNA: TGCGCCAGCAGCTTGAACAGGGAGGGTGAAGCTTTCTTT.

The chain couples TRBV27 to TRBJ1-5; D is possibly TRBD1 (5 bases). In germline, CDR1 is MNHEY, CDR2 SMNVEV (reference sequence). The ends were cut back, 5 bases at V and 5 bases at J, with 10 bases in the middle. This CDR3 has 13 amino acids. CDR3 region: CASSPSRDQPQHF. CDR3 sequence (DNA): TGTGCCAGCAGTCCATCCAGGGATCAGCCCCAGCATTTT.